The rows below give T cell receptor beta chains drawn from one sample of a study of T cell repertoires in cytomegalovirus infection. TCRdb passed the reads through MiXCR, listing each CDR3 protein once. The top ten clones hold 18% of a sample with about 230,000 distinct CDR3 sequences, 22% of them seen once. The material sequenced was CD8+ T cells from PBMCs. These receptors were obtained from a human donor in good health (CMV status not recorded). Some clones in this sample may be carry-over from other donors' samples. Both conserved end residues are trimmed from each CDR3.

V gene	J gene	CDR3 protein
TRBV15	TRBJ1-1	STSRGRVGDTEAF
TRBV12-3/TRBV12-4	TRBJ2-7	ASSFNNYEQY
TRBV24-1	TRBJ1-1	ATSEADQGNTEAF
TRBV4-2	TRBJ2-2	ASSQTVAGELF
TRBV14	TRBJ2-7	ASSQVTGGEQY
TRBV7-9	TRBJ1-1	ASSPFTGQLTEAF
TRBV29-1	TRBJ2-1	SVEGVGELPYNEQF
TRBV12-3/TRBV12-4	TRBJ2-7	ASSAEDIQQY
TRBV19	TRBJ2-1	ASSHGTSGGIYNEQF
TRBV7-6	TRBJ1-1	ASSLRLGANTEAF
TRBV7-6	TRBJ2-2	ASSLGWGTTGELF